The 14 T cell receptor beta chains listed next were all sequenced from one sample in a study of shared clonotypes between healthy human individuals. Repertoires were generated with immunoSEQ multiplex PCR, while TCRdb's copy carries only in-frame clones and drops some. This table has some 2,400,000 clones, about 94% appearing once. Sequencing was carried out using naive CD4+ T cells sorted from blood. Subset in this sample: CD45RA+ positively selected. These receptors originate from a man between 18 and 29 years old in good health.

The chain has TRBV2 and TRBJ2-1; D is unresolved. The CDR3 totals 11 residues. Trimming left V 6 bases short and J 8 bases short, with 8 bases between. Germline V gene lookup returns CDR1 SNHLY and CDR2 FYNNEI. CDR3 protein: CASSTSYEQFF. In nucleotides, the CDR3 is TGTGCCAGCAGCACAAGTTATGAGCAGTTCTTC.

The genes are TRBV6-6 and TRBJ1-2, with TRBD1 as a possible D gene (6 bases). The CDR3 is made up of 16 amino acids. In germline, CDR1 is MNHNY, CDR2 SVGAGI (reference sequence). V lost 5 bases, J lost 14 bases, and 30 bases lay in between. The CDR3 region is CASSPLTFMGGPECTF. CDR3 nucleotide sequence: TGTGCCAGCAGTCCGCTTACATTCATGGGGGGCCCAGAGTGTACCTTC.

This clone was observed a single time. This chain joins TRBV27 and TRBJ2-1; 10 bases map to TRBD2. The CDR3 totals 16 residues. With 5 bases clipped from V and 1 base from J, the junction kept 5 bases outside the gene matches. Germline V gives CDR1 MNHEY, CDR2 SMNVEV (reference sequence). The CDR3 DNA follows: TGTGCCAGCAGTAAAAGCGGGGGGGAGTCCTACAATGAGCAGTTCTTC. Amino acids: CASSKSGGESYNEQFF.

The gene calls are TRBV2 and TRBJ2-3; D is ambiguous. The germline V gene encodes CDR1 SNHLY and CDR2 FYNNEI. The V end lost 8 bases, the J end lost 8 bases, and 17 bases lay between the germline ends. CDR3 length: 13 residues. CDR3 sequence: CASGNFGLTTQYF. The CDR3 nucleotides are TGTGCCAGCGGAAATTTCGGGTTGACTACGCAGTATTTT. The full variable domain, completed using reference TRBV2 and TRBJ2-3, is EPEVTQTPSHQVTQMGQEVILRCVPISNHLYFYWYRQILGQKVEFLVSFYNNEISEKSEIFDDQFSVERPDGSNFTLKIRSTKLEDSAMYFCASGNFGLTTQYFGPGTRLTVL.

The chain carries TRBV6-5 and TRBJ2-2; D remains ambiguous. This CDR3 spans 14 amino acids. Germline V gives CDR1 MNHEY, CDR2 SVGAGI. V shed 2 bases and J shed 0 bases, with 4 bases lying between them. CDR3 bases: TGTGCCAGCAGTTACATTTCGAACACCGGGGAGCTGTTTTTT. This codes for CASSYISNTGELFF.

The CDR3 DNA reads TGTGCCAGCTCACCCAGCGGGGCAAGCTCCTACAATGAGCAGTTCTTC. Translated: CASSPSGASSYNEQFF. The chain carries TRBV18 and TRBJ2-1, with 7 positions matching TRBD2. Germline CDR1 KGHSH, CDR2 LQKENI. The CDR3 has 16 amino acids. The junction had 5 bases not matched to a gene; V was cut back by 3 bases and J by 0 bases. The whole variable domain, filled in from reference TRBV18 and TRBJ2-1, reads NAGVMQNPRHLVRRRGQEARLRCSPMKGHSHVYWYRQLPEEGLKFMVYLQKENIIDESGMPKERFSAEFPKEGPSILRIQQVVRGDSAAYFCASSPSGASSYNEQFFGPGTRLTVL.

The V and J genes are TRBV19 and TRBJ1-5, with D maybe TRBD1 (5 bases). The CDR3 extends over 14 amino acids. The germline V gene has CDR1 LNHDA and CDR2 SQIVND (reference sequence). The germline V and J ends were trimmed by 4 bases and 7 bases, with 14 bases remaining between them. The CDR3 nucleotides are TGTGCCAGTAGTAACCGGGACCTGGCCCAGCCCCAGCATTTT. Protein: CASSNRDLAQPQHF.

The rearrangement links TRBV28 to TRBJ2-7, with D hard to call. In germline, CDR1 is MDHEN, CDR2 SYDVKM. The CDR3 runs to 12 residues. The V gene lost 3 bases and the J gene lost 8 bases, with 11 bases spanning the gap. CDR3 bases: TGTGCCAGCAGTTTGTCTGGTCCCAAGCAGTACTTC. Translated: CASSLSGPKQYF.

The chain uses TRBV11-2 and TRBJ1-3, with D uncertain. Germline V gene lookup returns CDR1 SGHAT and CDR2 FQNNGV. This CDR3 has 15 residues. The V end was cut by 1 base, the J end by 2 bases, with 9 bases between. This CDR3 reads CASSLAPGPGNTIYF. The CDR3 region has the DNA TGTGCCAGCAGCTTAGCCCCCGGCCCTGGAAACACCATATATTTT.

The chain couples TRBV25-1 to TRBJ2-5; 14 positions agree with TRBD2. Per the germline V gene, CDR1 is MGHDK and CDR2 is SYGVNS. CDR3 length: 16 amino acids. J gave up 4 bases and V 3 bases, and 4 bases lay outside the gene matches. CDR3 protein: CASSETSGRALETQYF. CDR3 DNA: TGTGCCAGCAGTGAGACTAGCGGGAGGGCCTTAGAGACCCAGTACTTC.

The chain has TRBV4-1 and TRBJ2-5, with 9 bases fitting TRBD1. CDR1 is MGHRA, CDR2 YSYEKL, per germline. V was pared by 1 base and J by 3 bases, with 6 bases of the junction left unmatched. The CDR3 runs to 16 residues. CDR3 bases: TGCGCCAGCAGCCAAGGGCCGGGACAGGGAAAAGAGACCCAGTACTTC. As protein: CASSQGPGQGKETQYF.

The chain joins TRBV7-2 to TRBJ2-1; 8 nucleotides match TRBD1. V dropped 3 bases and J dropped 9; count of bases not matched to a gene: 10. The CDR3 is 15 amino acids. Germline V gene data show CDR1 as SGHTA and CDR2 as FQGNSA. The CDR3 sequence is CASSFTTRTGSEQFF. The CDR3 nucleotides are TGTGCCAGCAGCTTCACCACCAGGACAGGGAGTGAGCAGTTCTTC.

Turning to this clone: The same CDR3 can be traced to other DNA sequences in this sample. The chain combines TRBV11-2 with TRBJ2-3, with 12 bases matching TRBD2. V was clipped by 2 bases and J by 4 bases; unmatched bases: 1. CDR1 is SGHAT, CDR2 FQNNGV, per germline. The CDR3 is 15 residues long. This chain's CDR3 is CASSLLAGGPDTQYF. In DNA, the CDR3 is TGTGCCAGCAGCTTACTAGCGGGGGGGCCAGATACGCAGTATTTT.

The chain links TRBV5-4 to TRBJ2-7; D is uncertain. The ends were cut back, 4 bases at V and 0 bases at J, with 11 bases in the middle. The germline CDR1 and CDR2 sequences are SGHNT and YYREEE (reference sequence). The length of the CDR3 is 14 residues. This chain's CDR3 is CASSRYSVSYEQYF. The CDR3 region has the DNA TGTGCCAGCAGCCGCTACAGCGTCTCCTACGAGCAGTACTTC.